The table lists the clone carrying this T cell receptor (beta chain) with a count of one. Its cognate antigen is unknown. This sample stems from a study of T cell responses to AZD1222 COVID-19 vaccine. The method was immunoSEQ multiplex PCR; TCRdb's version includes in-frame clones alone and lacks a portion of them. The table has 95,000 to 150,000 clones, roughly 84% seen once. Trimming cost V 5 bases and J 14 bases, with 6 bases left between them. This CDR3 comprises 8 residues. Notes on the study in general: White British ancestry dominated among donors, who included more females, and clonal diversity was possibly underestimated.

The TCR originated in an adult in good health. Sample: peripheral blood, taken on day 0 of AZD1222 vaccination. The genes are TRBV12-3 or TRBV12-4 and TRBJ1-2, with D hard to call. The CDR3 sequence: CASSSLTF. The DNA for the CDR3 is TGTGCCAGCAGTAGCCTGACCTTC.